This entry lists 20 T cell receptor beta chains sequenced from one sample in a study of T cells in localized non-small cell lung cancer. Assay used: immunoSEQ multiplex PCR; TCRdb lists only in-frame clones, some missing. Of more than 45,000 clones listed, around 87% are singletons. The source was PBMCs, collected before any cancer treatment. Receptors were obtained from a man aged 35-69 years with stage II lung adenocarcinoma.

The chain is built from TRBV5-1 and TRBJ2-3; D might be TRBD2 (7 bases). Trimming shortened V by 2 bases and J by 6 bases, and 16 bases separated the two germline ends. The germline V gene has CDR1 SGHRS and CDR2 YFSETQ. This CDR3 spans 15 amino acids. The CDR3 bases are TGCGCCAGCAGCTTCGGGGGGCCGGGCGGTGATACGCAGTATTTT. Translation: CASSFGGPGGDTQYF.

The V gene is TRBV19, the J gene TRBJ1-1, with D tentatively TRBD1 (5 bases). V lost 5 bases to trimming and J lost 4 bases, with 14 bases between them. This CDR3 is built from 14 residues. Per germline, CDR1 LNHDA and CDR2 SQIVND (reference sequence). The CDR3 coding sequence is TGTGCCAGTAGTTTTTCGATCGGGGGCACTGAAGCTTTCTTT. This translates into CASSFSIGGTEAFF.

J is TRBJ2-7 and V is TRBV29-1; D unclear. Trimming shortened V by 3 bases and J by 2 bases, and 8 bases separated the two germline ends. The length of the CDR3 is 12 residues. Germline V gene sequence: CDR1 SQVTM, CDR2 ANQGSEA. The CDR3 nucleotides read TGCAGCGTTGAGCTGCCTACCTACGAGCAGTACTTC. Translation: CSVELPTYEQYF.

This chain links TRBV5-1 with TRBJ1-2, with D perhaps matching TRBD1 (6 bases). Germline V gives CDR1 SGHRS, CDR2 YFSETQ. The germline V and J ends were trimmed by 3 bases and 6 bases, with 9 bases remaining between them. There are 12 residues in the CDR3. CDR3 in amino acids: CASSYNRDGYTF. CDR3 DNA sequence: TGCGCCAGCAGCTACAACAGGGATGGCTACACCTTC.

The V call is TRBV21-1, the J call TRBJ2-7. TRBV21-1 is a pseudogene locus. The CDR3 has 12 amino acids. The CDR3 DNA reads TGTGCCAGCAGCAACGTGGGTCGTAAGCAGTACGTC. Translation: CASSNVGRKQYV.

The V gene is TRBV4-1, the J gene TRBJ1-5, with D perhaps matching TRBD1 (5 bases). The germline gives CDR1 MGHRA, CDR2 YSYEKL. V was pared by 0 bases and J by 0 bases, with 6 bases between. The CDR3 is 15 residues long. CDR3 loop: CASSQDRASNQPQHF. In nucleotides, the CDR3 is TGCGCCAGCAGCCAAGACAGGGCTAGCAATCAGCCCCAGCATTTT.

The chain has TRBV9 and TRBJ2-3, with 10 bases lining up with TRBD2. Germline values: CDR1 SGDLS, CDR2 YYNGEE. Trimming removed 0 bases from V and 1 base from J; junction bases left unmatched: 11. CDR3 length: 19 amino acids. The CDR3 region has the DNA TGTGCCAGCAGCGTAGCAGCTAGCGGGGGCCCGGGGCGCACAGATACGCAGTATTTT. Translated: CASSVAASGGPGRTDTQYF.

Notes on this clone: At one boundary the junction diverges from the germline segment, which might be a read error. Other nucleotide sequences in the sample specify the same CDR3. The genes are TRBV5-6 and TRBJ1-3; D unresolved. The V gene's germline CDR1 is SGHDT and CDR2 YYEEEE. The length of the CDR3 is 14 residues. The CDR3 loop is CASSLGSSGNTIYF. CDR3 nucleotides: TGCGCCAGCAGCTTGGGAAGCTCTGGAAACACCATATATTTT.

This sequence joins TRBV9 and TRBJ2-5; D ambiguous. Trimming removed 1 base at V and 3 bases at J, with 7 bases between. Germline V gene sequence: CDR1 SGDLS, CDR2 YYNGEE. The CDR3 sequence is 13 residues long. CDR3 in DNA: TGTGCCAGCAGCGTAACCGAGGAAGAGACCCAGTACTTC. Translation: CASSVTEEETQYF.

V is TRBV9 and J is TRBJ2-3; 10 bases are shared with TRBD2. Germline V gene lookup returns CDR1 SGDLS and CDR2 YYNGEE. The CDR3 is 17 residues long. V shed 3 bases, J shed 0 bases, and the junction held 7 bases outside the gene matches. This CDR3 is CASSDSGGLISTDTQYF. CDR3 DNA sequence: TGTGCCAGCAGCGATAGCGGGGGGCTGATCAGCACAGATACGCAGTATTTT.

This chain links TRBV2 with TRBJ2-2; D uncertain. This CDR3 spans 15 amino acids. Germline CDR1 and CDR2: SNHLY and FYNNEI. V dropped 6 bases and J dropped 0 bases, with 11 bases sitting between them. The CDR3, as DNA: TGTGCCAGCAGCCCTGAGAGAGCGAACACCGGGGAGCTGTTTTTT. Translating it yields CASSPERANTGELFF.

The chain couples TRBV4-1 to TRBJ2-7; TRBD1 matches 7 bases. Germline CDR1 MGHRA, CDR2 YSYEKL. Losses at the gene ends were 0 bases for V and 3 bases for J; bases not matched to a gene: 8. The CDR3 consists of 16 residues. The CDR3, as DNA: TGCGCCAGCAGCCAAGATTGGGGGACAGATCACTACGAGCAGTACGTC. This sequence encodes CASSQDWGTDHYEQYV.

The chain couples TRBV30 to TRBJ1-5; a weak D match, TRBD1 (6 bases). The germline V gene has CDR1 GTSNPN and CDR2 SVGIG (reference sequence). V was pared by 0 bases and J by 3 bases, with 15 bases between. The CDR3 has 16 residues. This chain's CDR3 is CAWSVRRGASNQPQHF. In nucleotides, the CDR3 is TGTGCCTGGAGTGTAAGGAGGGGGGCGTCCAATCAGCCCCAGCATTTT.

The chain is built from TRBV6-1 and TRBJ2-3; D might be TRBD1 (6 bases). This CDR3 is 12 amino acids long. With 11 bases removed from V and 5 bases from J, the gap between germline ends came to 14 bases. The germline V gene has CDR1 MNHNS and CDR2 SASEGT. The CDR3 bases are TGTGCCTCAGCAGGGGTAGGAGATACGCAGTATTTT. It codes for CASAGVGDTQYF.

This clone was found once. This chain joins TRBV18 and TRBJ2-1; 12 bases agree with TRBD1. J lost 3 bases, V lost 0 bases, and 12 bases had no gene match. The germline gives CDR1 KGHSH, CDR2 LQKENI. The CDR3 contains 20 residues. CDR3 protein: CASSPPGQGAIQRGYNEQFF. The CDR3 DNA sequence: TGTGCCAGCTCACCACCGGGACAGGGGGCAATCCAACGAGGCTACAATGAGCAGTTCTTC.

The chain uses TRBV5-1 and TRBJ1-4; 7 bases match TRBD1. Per the germline V gene, CDR1 is SGHRS and CDR2 is YFSETQ. Trimming took 7 bases from V and 7 from J; bases not matched to a gene: 13. The CDR3 extends over 15 amino acids. The CDR3 region has the DNA TGCGCCAGCTACGAAGGTACAGGGGTTGCTGAAAAACTGTTTTTT. It is translated as CASYEGTGVAEKLFF.

This chain uses TRBV28 with TRBJ2-5; 9 positions match TRBD1. The V segment lost 3 bases and the J segment 5 bases; nucleotides outside the gene matches: 7. CDR1 MDHEN and CDR2 SYDVKM come from the germline V gene. This CDR3 has 15 amino acids. CDR3: CASSFRTGVRETQYF. CDR3 nucleotides: TGTGCCAGCAGTTTTCGGACAGGGGTTCGGGAGACCCAGTACTTC.

The chain couples TRBV12-5 to TRBJ1-5, with D possibly TRBD1 on 5 matching bases. V was pared by 0 bases and J by 3 bases, with 15 bases between. CDR3 length: 17 residues. The germline V gene has CDR1 LGHNT and CDR2 FRNRAP. The CDR3 sequence is CASGLVIGETDNQPQHF. The DNA for the CDR3 is TGTGCTAGTGGTTTGGTAATCGGGGAGACAGACAATCAGCCCCAGCATTTT. The whole variable domain, remainder taken from reference TRBV12-5 and TRBJ1-5, is DARVTQTPRHKVTEMGQEVTMRCQPILGHNTVFWYRQTMMQGLELLAYFRNRAPLDDSGMPKDRFSAEMPDATLATLKIQPSEPRDSAVYFCASGLVIGETDNQPQHFGDGTRLSIL.

The gene calls are TRBV27 and TRBJ1-5; TRBD1 aligns across 10 bases. Per germline, CDR1 MNHEY and CDR2 SMNVEV (reference sequence). Germline trimming cut 6 bases from V and 7 bases from J; bases unmatched to any gene: 9. The CDR3 loop spans 15 amino acids. The CDR3 spells CASSRNRDRGQPQHF. CDR3 sequence (DNA): TGTGCCAGCAGCCGCAACCGGGACAGGGGACAGCCCCAGCATTTT.

The chain combines TRBV7-9 with TRBJ1-2; D might be TRBD1 (5 bases). Looked up from germline, CDR1 is SEHNR and CDR2 is FQNEAQ (reference sequence). Trimming removed 5 bases at V and 0 bases at J, with 13 bases between. The length of the CDR3 is 15 residues. DNA for the CDR3: TGTGCCAGCAGCCTCCAGACAGCCACTAACTATGGCTACACCTTC. It yields the protein CASSLQTATNYGYTF.